The 32 T cell receptor beta chains presented below share a single source sample, sequenced in a study of PD-L1 blockade in urothelial cancer (dated 2017 in TCRdb). In light of the paper, this sample's time point label describes: pretreatment peripheral blood. The library relied on the immunoSEQ multiplex PCR assay. Sourced from immuneACCESS, this table was stored by TCRdb with only in-frame sequences that have V and J called. A share of the clones is absent; for the studies checked, an unresolved V gene accounts for under half, and the remainder has no known explanation. Here the sample has some 120,000 clones; 84% occur a single time. The ten largest clones capture 3.2% of the sample. The source material was PBMCs, sampled around atezolizumab (anti-PD-L1) treatment. The receptor set was obtained from a man aged 45-60 years with urothelial cancer.

The V call is TRBV7-3, the J call TRBJ2-7, with a possible D match to TRBD2 (5 bases). Germline CDR1 is SGHTA and CDR2 is FQGTGA. V was trimmed by 4 bases and J by 0 bases, leaving 13 bases between them. CDR3 length equals 15 residues. CDR3 nucleotide sequence: TGTGCCAGCAGCTCTTACCAGCGGAGCTCCTACGAGCAGTACTTC. Its translation is CASSSYQRSSYEQYF.

This chain links TRBV6-5 with TRBJ1-1, with D hard to call. CDR1 is MNHEY and CDR2 is SVGAGI in the germline V gene. Trimming cost V 0 bases and J 7 bases, with 9 bases left between them. The CDR3 loop spans 13 amino acids. CDR3 sequence (DNA): TGTGCCAGCAGTTACTCGTTCACCGGTGAAGCTTTCTTT. The encoded protein is CASSYSFTGEAFF.

This chain joins TRBV28 and TRBJ2-7; TRBD2 matches 7 bases. Germline assignment: CDR1 MDHEN and CDR2 SYDVKM. V trimming: 3 bases; J trimming: 0 bases; junction bases outside the gene matches: 2. The CDR3 sequence is 14 residues long. CDR3: CASSFGGDSYEQYF. The CDR3 DNA reads TGTGCCAGCAGTTTTGGGGGGGACTCCTACGAGCAGTACTTC.

To note about this clone: The sample holds other DNA sequences that translate to the same CDR3. The V call is TRBV18, the J call TRBJ2-7; TRBD2 agrees at 14 bases. Germline lookup yields CDR1 KGHSH and CDR2 LQKENI. The ends lost 4 bases at V and 4 bases at J; junction bases unmatched: 3. The CDR3 sequence is 15 residues long. The CDR3 protein is CASSLGLAGGYEQYF. As DNA, the CDR3 is TGTGCCAGCTCACTTGGACTAGCGGGAGGTTACGAGCAGTACTTC.

V usage is TRBV5-6 and J usage is TRBJ1-4, with D possibly TRBD1 on 5 matching bases. The CDR3 covers 14 residues. The germline V gene has CDR1 SGHDT and CDR2 YYEEEE. The germline V and J ends were trimmed by 9 bases and 10 bases, with 22 bases remaining between them. The CDR3 protein is CAKRGTRQNRKLFF. The CDR3 nucleotides are TGTGCCAAACGGGGGACCCGACAGAACCGAAAACTGTTTTTT.

The chain carries TRBV19 and TRBJ2-2; D not resolved. In germline, CDR1 is LNHDA, CDR2 SQIVND (reference sequence). This CDR3 region has 12 residues. Trimming stripped 9 bases from V and 5 bases from J, with 10 bases between. The DNA of the CDR3 is TGTGCCAGCGAATCACAGACCGGGGAGCTGTTTTTT. It translates to CASESQTGELFF.

The V and J genes are TRBV4-1 and TRBJ1-4, with D perhaps TRBD1 (5 bases). Germline V gene data show CDR1 as MGHRA and CDR2 as YSYEKL. The CDR3 loop spans 15 amino acids. Trimming took off 4 bases at V and 0 bases at J, with 9 bases between the two ends. CDR3 in amino acids: CASSRTGATNEKLFF. CDR3 coding DNA: TGCGCCAGCAGCCGAACAGGAGCAACTAATGAAAAACTGTTTTTT.

The genes are TRBV6-5 and TRBJ1-1, with D maybe TRBD1 (5 bases). The V gene's germline CDR1 is MNHEY and CDR2 SVGAGI. The CDR3 has 13 residues. The germline V and J ends were trimmed by 2 bases and 6 bases, with 10 bases remaining between them. The CDR3 DNA reads TGTGCCAGCAGTTACGAAAGGGGCTCTGAAGCTTTCTTT. Protein product: CASSYERGSEAFF.

This chain links TRBV28 with TRBJ2-7, with 8 bases matching TRBD1. Germline V gene lookup returns CDR1 MDHEN and CDR2 SYDVKM. The CDR3 is made up of 15 amino acids. Trimming took 6 bases from V and 5 from J; bases not matched to a gene: 12. The CDR3 sequence: CASRDGGQGFDEQYF. DNA of the CDR3: TGTGCCAGCAGGGACGGCGGACAGGGATTCGACGAGCAGTACTTC. Supplemented by reference TRBV28 and TRBJ2-7, the full variable domain reads DVKVTQSSRYLVKRTGEKVFLECVQDMDHENMFWYRQDPGLGLRLIYFSYDVKMKEKGDIPEGYSVSREKKERFSLILESASTNQTSMYLCASRDGGQGFDEQYFGPGTRLTVT.

The chain joins TRBV27 to TRBJ2-5; D is possibly TRBD1 (5 bases). V lost 6 bases, J lost 1 base, and 9 bases lay in between. Per the germline V gene, CDR1 is MNHEY and CDR2 is SMNVEV (reference sequence). The CDR3 runs 13 residues. For the CDR3, the DNA is TGTGCCAGCAGACGACAGAGCCAAGAGACCCAGTACTTC. Its translation is CASRRQSQETQYF.

The gene calls are TRBV4-2 and TRBJ2-3; TRBD2 matches at 14 bases. V was pared by 4 bases and J by 6 bases, with 9 bases of the junction left unmatched. The CDR3 is 17 amino acids. Germline-derived CDR1 and CDR2 are LGHNA and YNFKEQ. DNA for the CDR3: TGTGCCAGCAGCCTGACCGGGACTAGCGGGAGTGTGGATACGCAGTATTTT. Translation: CASSLTGTSGSVDTQYF.

V usage is TRBV11-2 and J usage is TRBJ1-2; D uncertain. V was trimmed by 5 bases and J by 6 bases, leaving 10 bases between them. The length of the CDR3 is 12 residues. Germline values: CDR1 SGHAT, CDR2 FQNNGV. Written as DNA, the CDR3 is TGTGCCAGCAGCCAGTCGGGTGATGGCTACACCTTC. Translation gives CASSQSGDGYTF.

The rearrangement links TRBV5-1 to TRBJ2-1; TRBD1 matches 8 bases. V shed 2 bases and J 0 bases; nucleotides not matched to a gene: 10. CDR3 length: 18 residues. CDR1 is SGHRS and CDR2 is YFSETQ in the germline V gene. The CDR3 spells CASSLELTGVSSYNEQFF. The CDR3 DNA follows: TGCGCCAGCAGCTTAGAACTGACAGGGGTCAGCTCCTACAATGAGCAGTTCTTC. The full variable domain, in which reference TRBV5-1 and TRBJ2-1 provide the parts outside the CDR3, is KAGVTQTPRYLIKTRGQQVTLSCSPISGHRSVSWYQQTPGQGLQFLFEYFSETQRNKGNFPGRFSGRQFSNSRSEMNVSTLELGDSALYLCASSLELTGVSSYNEQFFGPGTRLTVL.

V usage is TRBV19 and J usage is TRBJ2-7; 7 nucleotides line up with TRBD2. Per the germline V gene, CDR1 is LNHDA and CDR2 is SQIVND (reference sequence). The CDR3 loop spans 15 amino acids. V gave up 1 base and J gave up 1 base; unmatched junction bases: 4. The CDR3 loop is CASSIGSGRSYEQYF. The CDR3 DNA reads TGTGCCAGTAGTATAGGCTCCGGGAGGTCCTACGAGCAGTACTTC. Variable domain in full (rest from reference TRBV19 and TRBJ2-7): DGGITQSPKYLFRKEGQNVTLSCEQNLNHDAMYWYRQDPGQGLRLIYYSQIVNDFQKGDIAEGYSVSREKKESFPLTVTSAQKNPTAFYLCASSIGSGRSYEQYFGPGTRLTVT.

The rearrangement joins TRBV28 to TRBJ2-4; D possibly corresponds to TRBD1 (6 bases). CDR1 MDHEN and CDR2 SYDVKM come from the germline V gene. The V and J ends lost 7 bases and 9 bases respectively, with 22 bases between them. The CDR3 extends over 15 amino acids. CDR3 in amino acids: CASTGTAGTRGIQYF. The CDR3, as DNA: TGTGCCAGCACCGGTACTGCTGGGACCAGGGGCATTCAGTACTTC.

This sequence joins TRBV5-4 and TRBJ1-3, with D maybe TRBD1 (6 bases). Germline V gives CDR1 SGHNT, CDR2 YYREEE (reference sequence). The CDR3 sequence is 15 residues long. Trimming took off 4 bases at V and 0 bases at J, with 11 bases between the two ends. CDR3: CASSRDTSSGNTIYF. In nucleotides, the CDR3 is TGTGCCAGCAGCCGGGACACCAGCTCTGGAAACACCATATATTTT.

The CDR3 sequence: CASSQESSGQFF. As DNA, the CDR3 is TGTGCCAGCAGCCAAGAAAGTAGCGGACAGTTCTTC. The chain carries TRBV4-2 and TRBJ2-1; tentatively, D is TRBD2 (6 bases). V was shortened by 0 bases and J by 13 bases, with 10 bases between the two germline ends. The CDR3 length is 12 residues. CDR1 and CDR2 (germline): LGHNA, YNFKEQ.

The chain uses TRBV30 and TRBJ1-6; TRBD1 might be the D (5 bases). V was trimmed by 4 bases and J by 0 bases, leaving 16 bases between them. Per the germline V gene, CDR1 is GTSNPN and CDR2 is SVGIG (reference sequence). The CDR3 is made up of 17 amino acids. The CDR3 DNA reads as TGTGCCTGGACACTAAAACAGGCAAGCTCCTATAATTCACCCCTCCACTTT. This codes for CAWTLKQASSYNSPLHF.

The chain couples TRBV28 to TRBJ1-4, with a possible D match to TRBD1 (5 bases). Germline CDR1 and CDR2: MDHEN and SYDVKM. Trimming left V 6 bases short and J 4 bases short, with 12 bases between. The CDR3 length is 14 residues. The CDR3 nucleotides are TGTGCCAGCAGCCAAAGACAGCTTAATGAAAAACTGTTTTTT. Amino acid sequence: CASSQRQLNEKLFF.

This chain joins TRBV5-1 and TRBJ1-4, with 7 bases that match TRBD1. The CDR3 has 16 residues. Germline lookup yields CDR1 SGHRS and CDR2 YFSETQ. V shed 3 bases, J shed 5 bases, and the junction held 10 bases outside the gene matches. The DNA of the CDR3 is TGCGCCAGCAGCTCGGGTAGGGACAGTAGGAATGAAAAACTGTTTTTT. Translation gives CASSSGRDSRNEKLFF.

The rearrangement links TRBV11-2 to TRBJ1-4; 10 bases fit TRBD1. CDR1 and CDR2 (germline): SGHAT, FQNNGV. J lost 7 bases, V lost 6 bases, and 5 bases had no gene match. The CDR3 has 14 amino acids. The CDR3 DNA reads TGTGCCAGCAGGTCGACAGGGGGCGGTGAAAAACTGTTTTTT. Translating gives CASRSTGGGEKLFF. Based on the CDR3 plus reference TRBV11-2 and TRBJ1-4, the full variable domain is EAGVAQSPRYKIIEKRQSVAFWCNPISGHATLYWYQQILGQGPKLLIQFQNNGVVDDSQLPKDRFSAERLKGVDSTLKIQPAKLEDSAVYLCASRSTGGGEKLFFGSGTQLSVL.

The CDR3 region is CASSARGGLESYNEQFF. In nucleotides, the CDR3 is TGCGCCAGCAGCGCACGCGGGGGACTCGAGAGCTACAATGAGCAGTTCTTC. The V and J genes are TRBV5-1 and TRBJ2-1; 7 bases line up with TRBD2. V shed 4 bases, J shed 3 bases, and the junction held 13 bases outside the gene matches. CDR3 length: 17 amino acids. Germline V CDR1 and CDR2: SGHRS, YFSETQ. The full variable domain, with the rest looked up from reference TRBV5-1 and TRBJ2-1, is KAGVTQTPRYLIKTRGQQVTLSCSPISGHRSVSWYQQTPGQGLQFLFEYFSETQRNKGNFPGRFSGRQFSNSRSEMNVSTLELGDSALYLCASSARGGLESYNEQFFGPGTRLTVL.

This rearrangement joins TRBV27 to TRBJ2-5; TRBD2 matches at 8 bases. The V gene's germline CDR1 is MNHEY and CDR2 SMNVEV (reference sequence). The CDR3 has 15 amino acids. V lost 6 bases, J lost 5 bases, and 11 bases stayed unmatched. The CDR3 reads CASRREGLAGETQYF. The CDR3 DNA follows: TGTGCCAGCAGGAGAGAAGGACTAGCCGGGGAGACCCAGTACTTC.

The J gene is TRBJ1-1, the V gene TRBV10-3, with TRBD1 as a possible D gene (5 bases). V was cut by 10 bases and J by 4 bases, with 13 bases left in between. CDR3 length equals 12 residues. Germline assignment: CDR1 ENHRY and CDR2 SYGVKD. The CDR3 is CATLGGGTEAFF. The CDR3, as DNA: TGTGCCACTTTGGGCGGGGGCACTGAAGCTTTCTTT.

V gene TRBV5-4 combines with J gene TRBJ1-1; possible D gene TRBD1, 5 bases. V gave up 4 bases and J gave up 3 bases, with 13 bases separating them. Germline CDR1 reads SGHNT; CDR2 reads YYREEE (reference sequence). The CDR3 consists of 14 residues. The chain's CDR3 is CASSPRWGDTEAFF. The CDR3 DNA is TGTGCCAGCAGCCCGAGATGGGGGGACACTGAAGCTTTCTTT.

For the CDR3, the DNA is TGTGCCAGCATTTTGCCAGGGTCAGGGGATGGCTACACCTTC. Translating gives CASILPGSGDGYTF. This rearrangement joins TRBV19 to TRBJ1-2, with D maybe TRBD1 (6 bases). Germline V gives CDR1 LNHDA, CDR2 SQIVND (reference sequence). CDR3 size: 14 residues. Trimming pared 9 bases from V and 6 bases from J, leaving 20 bases between.

The V call is TRBV7-9, the J call TRBJ2-7; 12 nucleotides line up with TRBD2. Per germline, CDR1 SEHNR and CDR2 FQNEAQ (reference sequence). The CDR3 covers 15 residues. The ends lost 5 bases at V and 3 bases at J; junction bases unmatched: 5. The CDR3 region is CASSPSGRDVYEQYF. The CDR3 DNA reads TGTGCCAGCAGCCCTAGCGGGAGGGATGTCTACGAGCAGTACTTC. The full variable domain, with the rest looked up from reference TRBV7-9 and TRBJ2-7, is DTGVSQNPRHKITKRGQNVTFRCDPISEHNRLYWYRQTLGQGPEFLTYFQNEAQLEKSRLLSDRFSAERPKGSFSTLEIQRTEQGDSAMYLCASSPSGRDVYEQYFGPGTRLTVT.

The V and J genes are TRBV6-1 and TRBJ2-7; 13 bases line up with TRBD2. The CDR3 has 15 residues. Germline loops: CDR1 MNHNS, CDR2 SASEGT. V shed 5 bases and J 7 bases; nucleotides not matched to a gene: 8. The CDR3 region has the DNA TGTGCCAGCAGTCCAGGACTAGCGGGAGTGGGAGAGCAGTACTTC. Translated, it gives CASSPGLAGVGEQYF.

The chain joins TRBV7-8 to TRBJ2-7, with TRBD2 matching over 10 bases. J lost 2 bases, V lost 7 bases, and 11 bases had no gene match. In germline, CDR1 is SGHVS, CDR2 FQNEAQ. This CDR3 spans 16 amino acids. The CDR3 spells CASNPSGSDPTYEQYF. The CDR3 coding sequence is TGTGCCAGCAACCCTAGCGGGAGTGATCCTACCTACGAGCAGTACTTC. Full variable domain (rest looked up from reference TRBV7-8 and TRBJ2-7): GAGVSQSPRYKVAKRGQDVALRCDPISGHVSLFWYQQALGQGPEFLTYFQNEAQLDKSGLPSDRFFAERPEGSVSTLKIQRTQQEDSAVYLCASNPSGSDPTYEQYFGPGTRLTVT.

The rearrangement uses TRBV19 and TRBJ1-1; no reliable D call. The germline CDR1 and CDR2 sequences are LNHDA and SQIVND (reference sequence). This CDR3 spans 14 amino acids. Trimming pared 6 bases from V and 11 bases from J, leaving 22 bases between. The DNA for the CDR3 is TGTGCCAGTAGCAACAAAAGGACTCAAGGCAAGGCTTTCTTT. Translating it yields CASSNKRTQGKAFF.

This clone was picked up one time. This chain connects TRBV19 to TRBJ1-3; 7 bases line up with TRBD1. The CDR3 length is 18 residues. The trim removed 3 bases at V and 0 bases at J, leaving 11 bases unmatched. Per germline, CDR1 LNHDA and CDR2 SQIVND (reference sequence). CDR3 region: CASSMKDTGVFSGNTIYF. The DNA for the CDR3 is TGTGCCAGTAGTATGAAGGACACAGGGGTTTTCTCTGGAAACACCATATATTTT.

The CDR3 spells CASSPPGGLSYNEQFF. DNA for the CDR3: TGTGCCAGCTCACCACCTGGCGGGTTATCCTACAATGAGCAGTTCTTC. The chain uses TRBV18 and TRBJ2-1; tentatively, D is TRBD2 (5 bases). Per the germline V gene, CDR1 is KGHSH and CDR2 is LQKENI. This CDR3 spans 16 amino acids. Trimming pared 0 bases from V and 1 base from J, leaving 10 bases between.